This T cell receptor beta chain was profiled in a study of blood T cells in healthy people across ages. Primed by a sample-barcoded 5' primer and a J-beta primer mix, a second PCR proceeded for roughly 6 to 12 cycles. In TCRdb, the 5' RACE reads were re-called with MiXCR into one record per CDR3 protein. The sample carries 1.5 million to 2 million distinct CDR3 sequences, roughly 28% recorded once. On this clonotype itself: As yet, its antigen is unknown. A much larger clone differs from this one at a single base, so this may be a read error.

The CDR3 is 14 residues long. Germline lookup yields CDR1 ENHRY and CDR2 SYGVKD. V was clipped by 10 bases and J by 5 bases; unmatched bases: 11. Whole-study findings and limits: Significant beta diversity loss was already apparent by age about 39, declining roughly linearly. Diversity estimated from one million T cells was considered an underestimate. PBMCs that were unsorted prevented a conclusive naive versus antigen-experienced comparison. Greater diversity and more naive CD4+ cells were seen in long-lived donors than in aged donors.

This clonotype originated in a woman aged 30 to 39 in good health. Sequences were obtained from blood. The chain employs TRBV10-3 and TRBJ2-3; 8 bases match TRBD2. The CDR3 spells CATRSTSGQDTQYF. For the CDR3, the DNA is TGTGCCACCAGATCCACTAGCGGACAAGATACGCAGTATTTT.